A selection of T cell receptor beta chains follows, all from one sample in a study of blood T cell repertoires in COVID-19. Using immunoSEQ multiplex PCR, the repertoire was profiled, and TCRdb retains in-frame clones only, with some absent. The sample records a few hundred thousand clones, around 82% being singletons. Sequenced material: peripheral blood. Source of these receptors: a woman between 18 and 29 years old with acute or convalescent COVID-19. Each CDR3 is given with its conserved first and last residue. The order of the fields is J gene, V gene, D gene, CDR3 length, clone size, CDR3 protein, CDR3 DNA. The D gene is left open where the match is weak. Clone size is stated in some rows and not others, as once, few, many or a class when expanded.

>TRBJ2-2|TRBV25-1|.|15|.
CASSEGRRDTGELFF
TGTGCCAGCAGTGAGGGGAGGCGGGACACCGGGGAGCTGTTTTTT
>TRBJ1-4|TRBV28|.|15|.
CASSLQGATNEKLFF
TGTGCCAGCAGTTTACAGGGCGCAACTAATGAAAAACTGTTTTTT
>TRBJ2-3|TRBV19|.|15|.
CASSLWLGDTDTQYF
TGTGCCAGTAGTCTTTGGCTAGGGGACACAGATACGCAGTATTTT
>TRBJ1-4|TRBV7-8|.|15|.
CASSGFAGFGEKLFF
TGTGCCAGCAGCGGATTCGCGGGGTTTGGCGAAAAACTGTTTTTT
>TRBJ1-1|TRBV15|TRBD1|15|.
CATSFDRGLNFEAFF
TGTGCCACCAGCTTCGACAGGGGGCTTAATTTTGAAGCTTTCTTT
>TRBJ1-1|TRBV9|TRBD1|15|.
CASSVWTGLNTEAFF
TGTGCCAGCAGCGTTTGGACAGGGTTGAACACTGAAGCTTTCTTT
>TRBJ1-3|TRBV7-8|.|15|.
CASSAYRSSGNTIYF
TGTGCCAGCAGCGCGTATAGAAGCTCTGGAAACACCATATATTTT
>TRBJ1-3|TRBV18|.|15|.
CASSPGSQTGNTIYF
TGTGCCAGCTCACCGGGGAGCCAGACTGGAAACACCATATATTTT
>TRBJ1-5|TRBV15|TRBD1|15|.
CATSRPGQGFQPQHF
TGTGCCACCAGCAGACCGGGACAGGGGTTTCAGCCCCAGCATTTT
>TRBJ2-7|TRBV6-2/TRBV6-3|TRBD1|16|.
CASSPGDRFWSYEQYF
TGTGCCAGCAGCCCAGGGGACAGATTCTGGTCCTACGAGCAGTACTTC
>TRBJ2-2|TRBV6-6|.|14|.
CASSWGENTGELFF
TGTGCCAGCAGTTGGGGAGAGAACACCGGGGAGCTGTTTTTT
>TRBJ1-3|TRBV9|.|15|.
CASSGGQSSGNTIYF
TGTGCCAGCAGCGGTGGGCAGAGCTCTGGAAACACCATATATTTT
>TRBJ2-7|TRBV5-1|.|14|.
CASSLAGGDYEQYF
TGCGCCAGCAGCTTGGCAGGAGGGGACTACGAGCAGTACTTC
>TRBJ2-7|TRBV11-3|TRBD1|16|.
CASSLSLTGGIGEQYF
TGTGCCAGCAGCCTATCACTGACAGGGGGAATTGGCGAGCAGTACTTC
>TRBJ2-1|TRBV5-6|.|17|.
CASSLIVDGSSYNEQFF
TGTGCCAGCAGCTTGATTGTTGACGGGAGCTCGTACAATGAGCAGTTCTTC
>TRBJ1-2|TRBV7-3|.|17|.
CASSLTGLSGGNYGYTF
TGTGCCAGCAGCTTAACGGGACTTTCGGGGGGTAACTATGGCTACACCTTC
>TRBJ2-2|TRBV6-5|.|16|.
CASSSLKGVFTGELFF
TGTGCCAGCAGTTCCCTCAAGGGGGTATTCACCGGGGAGCTGTTTTTT
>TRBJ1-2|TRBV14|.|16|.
CASSQDSPGANYGYTF
TGTGCCAGCAGCCAAGATTCCCCGGGGGCTAACTATGGCTACACCTTC
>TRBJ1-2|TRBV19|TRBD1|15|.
CASSMGTVLNYGYTF
TGTGCCAGTAGTATGGGGACAGTCCTAAACTATGGCTACACCTTC
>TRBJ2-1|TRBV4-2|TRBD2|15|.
CASSQVSSGIRELVF
TGTGCCAGCAGCCAAGTGTCTAGCGGGATCCGGGAGTTGGTCTTC
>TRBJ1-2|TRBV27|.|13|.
CASSLARSYGYTF
TGTGCCAGCAGTTTAGCCAGATCCTATGGCTACACCTTC
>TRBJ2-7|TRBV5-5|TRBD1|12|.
CASSPGQGWEYF
TGTGCCAGCAGTCCGGGACAGGGATGGGAGTACTTC
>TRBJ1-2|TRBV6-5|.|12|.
CASSLTGYGYTF
TGTGCCAGCAGTTTAACAGGCTATGGCTACACCTTC
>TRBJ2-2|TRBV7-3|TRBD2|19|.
CASSSHRGALAGNTGELFF
TGTGCCAGCAGCTCCCACCGCGGGGCCCTAGCGGGAAACACCGGGGAGCTGTTTTTT
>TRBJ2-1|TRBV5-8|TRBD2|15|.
CASSLAELAGNEQFF
TGTGCCAGCAGCTTGGCCGAACTAGCGGGAAACGAGCAGTTCTTC
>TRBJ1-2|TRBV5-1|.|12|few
CASSPRDIGYTF
TGCGCCAGCAGCCCCAGGGATATTGGCTACACCTTC
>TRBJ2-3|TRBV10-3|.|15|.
CAISPTGGGTDTQYF
TGTGCCATCAGCCCAACAGGGGGGGGGACAGATACGCAGTATTTT
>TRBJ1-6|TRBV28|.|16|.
CASRVLGGRYNSPLHF
TGTGCCAGCCGCGTACTCGGGGGACGGTATAATTCACCCCTCCACTTT
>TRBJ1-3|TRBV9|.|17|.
CASSPRTVVTSGNTIYF
TGTGCCAGCAGCCCCAGGACAGTCGTAACCTCTGGAAACACCATATATTTT
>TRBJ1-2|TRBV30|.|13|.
CAWSERAPGGYTF
TGTGCCTGGAGCGAAAGAGCGCCGGGTGGCTACACCTTC
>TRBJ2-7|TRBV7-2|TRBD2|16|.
CASSLISGRASYEQYF
TGTGCCAGCAGCTTAATTAGCGGGAGGGCCTCCTACGAGCAGTACTTC
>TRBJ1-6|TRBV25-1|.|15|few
CASSEFGQASSPLHF
TGTGCCAGCAGTGAATTTGGCCAGGCGAGTTCACCCCTCCACTTT
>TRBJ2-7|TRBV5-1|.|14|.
CASSPGVGAYEQYF
TGCGCCAGCAGCCCAGGGGTTGGAGCCTACGAGCAGTACTTC